Described below is a single T cell receptor beta chain sequence and its context. The data stem from a study of blood T cell repertoires in COVID-19. About the study: T cells, B-cell-depleted T cells, or PBMCs supplied cDNA or gDNA.

Authors' methods: Amplifying reference gene primers gave estimates of nucleated cell counts. Profiled with immunoSEQ multiplex PCR; TCRdb holds only in-frame clones, not every one. That table is the source of V, J and clone size, and D and trimming were worked out from the DNA. The sample has 250,000 to 350,000 clones, approximately 88% seen once; the top ten hold over 6%. The receptor was derived from a woman younger than 45 who had recovered from COVID-19. Specimen: peripheral blood.

The CDR3 nucleotides read TGCGCCAGCAATGAGGGAATGGGATCACCCCTCCACTTT. Residues: CASNEGMGSPLHF. The gene calls are TRBV5-1 and TRBJ1-6; D is uncertain. This CDR3 comprises 13 residues. The germline V gene encodes CDR1 SGHRS and CDR2 YFSETQ. Deletions cut 6 bases from V and 10 bases from J, with 14 bases between.